Following are 19 T cell receptor beta chains from one sample sequenced in a study of technical replicates of blood from a handful of donors (dated by TCRdb to 2017 to 2019). The library relied on the immunoSEQ multiplex PCR assay. In TCRdb, the immuneACCESS table is reduced to in-frame sequences with V and J assigned. These tables do not hold every clone; where another copy was compared, an unresolved V gene accounts for under half, and the others remain unexplained. Present in this sample are fewer than 70,000 clones, 86% of which were seen just once. Clones ranked in the top ten supply approximately 5% of the sample. The sample taken for sequencing was PBMCs. These receptors all come from a human donor in good health. Some clones in this sample may be carry-over from other donors' samples.

This chain uses TRBV7-6 with TRBJ2-7; D call uncertain. Germline CDR1 reads SGHVS; CDR2 reads FNYEAQ. The CDR3 sequence is 11 residues long. V was cut by 5 bases and J by 5 bases, with 7 bases left in between. CDR3 coding DNA: TGTGCCAGCAGCCAAACGGACGAGCAGTACTTC. Its translation: CASSQTDEQYF.

The rearrangement links TRBV5-4 to TRBJ1-1, with D perhaps matching TRBD1 (6 bases). This CDR3 has 15 residues. Per germline, CDR1 SGHNT and CDR2 YYREEE (reference sequence). The V and J ends lost 3 bases and 2 bases respectively, with 14 bases between them. CDR3 DNA sequence: TGTGCCAGCAGCTCCCCGGGACAACTAAACACTGAAGCTTTCTTT. It translates to CASSSPGQLNTEAFF.

The chain combines TRBV18 with TRBJ1-1, with a possible D match to TRBD1 (5 bases). The CDR3 has 13 residues. Per germline, CDR1 KGHSH and CDR2 LQKENI. The germline V and J ends were trimmed by 8 bases and 3 bases, with 13 bases remaining between them. CDR3 amino acids: CASANTRDTEAFF. The CDR3 DNA reads TGTGCCAGCGCAAACACCAGGGACACTGAAGCTTTCTTT. Based on the CDR3 plus reference TRBV18 and TRBJ1-1, the full variable domain is NAGVMQNPRHLVRRRGQEARLRCSPMKGHSHVYWYRQLPEEGLKFMVYLQKENIIDESGMPKERFSAEFPKEGPSILRIQQVVRGDSAAYFCASANTRDTEAFFGQGTRLTVV.

J is TRBJ2-3 and V is TRBV9, with a weak D call TRBD2 (6 bases). V was trimmed by 0 bases and J by 3 bases, leaving 11 bases between them. The CDR3 extends over 15 amino acids. The germline gives CDR1 SGDLS, CDR2 YYNGEE. The CDR3 region is CASSVAPGRTDTQYF. The CDR3 nucleotides read TGTGCCAGCAGCGTAGCGCCAGGGAGGACAGATACGCAGTATTTT.

The genes are TRBV7-2 and TRBJ2-7; TRBD2 agrees at 7 bases. The germline V gene encodes CDR1 SGHTA and CDR2 FQGNSA. J gave up 7 bases and V 3 bases, and 12 bases lay outside the gene matches. This CDR3 has 15 residues. The CDR3 loop reads CASSFRGGGSGEQYF. The CDR3 DNA is TGTGCCAGCAGCTTTCGGGGCGGCGGGAGCGGGGAGCAGTACTTC.

The V and J genes are TRBV4-2 and TRBJ2-2, with D possibly matching TRBD2 (5 bases). The V end lost 0 bases, the J end lost 4 bases, and 9 bases lay between the germline ends. This CDR3 spans 15 amino acids. CDR1 and CDR2 (germline): LGHNA, YNFKEQ. The CDR3 protein is CASSQEDGGTGELFF. The CDR3 nucleotides are TGTGCCAGCAGCCAAGAGGACGGAGGCACCGGGGAGCTGTTTTTT.

The gene calls are TRBV30 and TRBJ2-7; TRBD2 agrees at 13 bases. Trimming took 5 bases from V and 3 from J; bases not matched to a gene: 7. The CDR3 length is 15 residues. Looked up from germline, CDR1 is GTSNPN and CDR2 is SVGIG (reference sequence). The DNA of the CDR3 is TGTGCCTGGGTAGCCGGGACTAGCGGGGACTACGAGCAGTACTTC. It is translated as CAWVAGTSGDYEQYF.

The gene calls are TRBV7-6 and TRBJ2-3; 8 nucleotides align to TRBD2. The CDR3 loop spans 13 amino acids. The germline V gene encodes CDR1 SGHVS and CDR2 FNYEAQ. CDR3 DNA sequence: TGTGCATCTAACGGGGGGGCAGCAGATACGCAGTATTTT. This sequence encodes CASNGGAADTQYF.

This sequence joins TRBV4-3 and TRBJ2-5; the match to TRBD2 covers 7 bases. CDR1 and CDR2 (germline): LGHNA, YSLEER. Germline trimming cut 1 base from V and 1 base from J; bases unmatched to any gene: 6. This CDR3 spans 16 amino acids. CDR3 residues: CASSQGSGGTQETQYF. The CDR3 DNA sequence: TGCGCCAGCAGCCAAGGGTCGGGGGGTACCCAAGAGACCCAGTACTTC.

The chain employs TRBV5-1 and TRBJ1-1; possible D gene TRBD1, 6 bases. Germline CDR1 SGHRS, CDR2 YFSETQ. The CDR3 totals 14 residues. Deletions cut 4 bases from V and 1 base from J, with 11 bases between. The DNA for the CDR3 is TGCGCCAGCAGCATCGCAGGGGCGAACACTGAAGCTTTCTTT. It yields the protein CASSIAGANTEAFF. Supplemented by reference TRBV5-1 and TRBJ1-1, the full variable domain reads KAGVTQTPRYLIKTRGQQVTLSCSPISGHRSVSWYQQTPGQGLQFLFEYFSETQRNKGNFPGRFSGRQFSNSRSEMNVSTLELGDSALYLCASSIAGANTEAFFGQGTRLTVV.

This chain connects TRBV7-6 to TRBJ2-5, with TRBD1 matching over 7 bases. Germline V CDR1 and CDR2: SGHVS, FNYEAQ. The trim removed 4 bases at V and 5 bases at J, leaving 7 bases unmatched. The CDR3 is 14 residues long. The CDR3 sequence: CASSYRQGRETQYF. CDR3 nucleotides: TGTGCCAGCAGCTACCGACAGGGTAGGGAGACCCAGTACTTC.

V is TRBV10-3 and J is TRBJ1-2, with 10 nucleotides matching TRBD1. With 5 bases clipped from V and 7 bases from J, the junction kept 7 bases outside the gene matches. CDR3 length: 14 residues. Germline V gene sequence: CDR1 ENHRY, CDR2 SYGVKD. As DNA, the CDR3 is TGTGCCATCAGTACAGGACAGGGGGTTTCTGGCTACACCTTC. Protein product: CAISTGQGVSGYTF.

This clone was seen only once. This chain uses TRBV19 with TRBJ1-5; 8 bases match TRBD1. V trimming: 6 bases; J trimming: 3 bases; junction bases outside the gene matches: 4. This CDR3 is built from 14 residues. Germline V gene lookup returns CDR1 LNHDA and CDR2 SQIVND (reference sequence). The CDR3 sequence: CASRIQGANQPQHF. CDR3 DNA sequence: TGTGCCAGTAGGATCCAGGGGGCCAATCAGCCCCAGCATTTT.

The genes are TRBV5-6 and TRBJ1-1; D is unresolved. With 4 bases removed from V and 4 bases from J, the gap between germline ends came to 11 bases. This CDR3 comprises 13 residues. Germline assignment: CDR1 SGHDT and CDR2 YYEEEE. CDR3 sequence reads: CASSPNVGTEAFF. CDR3 DNA: TGTGCCAGCAGCCCGAATGTCGGCACTGAAGCTTTCTTT.

The chain is built from TRBV29-1 and TRBJ2-7; 10 positions match TRBD1. The germline CDR1 and CDR2 sequences are SQVTM and ANQGSEA. This CDR3 region has 12 residues. J gave up 5 bases and V 5 bases, and 3 bases lay outside the gene matches. The CDR3 region is CSVLTGGNEQYF. CDR3 nucleotides: TGCAGCGTTTTGACAGGGGGCAACGAGCAGTACTTC.

The chain joins TRBV10-3 to TRBJ1-5, with TRBD1 as a possible D gene (6 bases). Germline-derived CDR1 and CDR2 are ENHRY and SYGVKD. The CDR3 is 14 amino acids. V shed 4 bases and J shed 4 bases, with 11 bases lying between them. The CDR3 DNA reads TGTGCCATCAGTGTTCAAGGGGGTAATCAGCCCCAGCATTTT. Translated: CAISVQGGNQPQHF.

The chain couples TRBV6-4 to TRBJ2-1, with TRBD2 identical over 11 bases. CDR1 MRHNA and CDR2 SNTAGT come from the germline V gene. CDR3 length equals 15 residues. Germline trimming cut 4 bases from V and 7 bases from J; bases unmatched to any gene: 6. CDR3 region: CASSAASGGMNEQFF. In nucleotides, the CDR3 is TGTGCCAGCAGTGCCGCTAGCGGGGGGATGAATGAGCAGTTCTTC.

This chain joins TRBV2 and TRBJ1-2; perhaps TRBD1 as D (5 bases). Germline values: CDR1 SNHLY, CDR2 FYNNEI. With 4 bases removed from V and 4 bases from J, the gap between germline ends came to 10 bases. CDR3 length equals 13 residues. DNA for the CDR3: TGTGCCAGCAGTGCCGACAGACTCTATGGCTACACCTTC. This translates into CASSADRLYGYTF.

This clone was observed once. V usage is TRBV1 and J usage is TRBJ2-1; the table's TRBD2 call for D was not verified on the DNA. TRBV1 counts as a pseudogene. The CDR3 spans 19 residues. DNA for the CDR3: TGCACCAGCAGCCAAGAAGAGACTAGCGGGAGGGCCCCCTACAATGAGCAGTTCTTC. Amino acid sequence: CTSSQEETSGRAPYNEQFF.